Each of the 24 T cell receptor beta chains below was sequenced from the same sample in a study of shared T cell receptors in the human thymus. The protocol was immunoSEQ multiplex PCR, while the TCRdb copy is restricted to in-frame clones and leaves out a portion. Of about 730,000 clones listed, 70% to 90% are singletons. The sample was also reused in another study, on human thymus T cells.

Source material: thymocytes. These receptors came from a girl under three years old with a congenital heart defect.

V is TRBV4-1 and J is TRBJ1-2, with 9 bases matching TRBD1. The CDR3 has 16 residues. The germline V gene has CDR1 MGHRA and CDR2 YSYEKL. The ends lost 0 bases at V and 4 bases at J; junction bases unmatched: 6. The CDR3 DNA reads as TGCGCCAGCAGCCAAGATCACAGGGGGCGCGTCTATGGCTACACCTTC. Residues: CASSQDHRGRVYGYTF.

CDR3: CASSADDPMTSGGTDTQYF. CDR3 in DNA: TGCGCCAGCAGCGCAGACGATCCTATGACTAGCGGGGGCACAGATACGCAGTATTTT. The gene calls are TRBV5-1 and TRBJ2-3; 11 nucleotides match TRBD2. The CDR3 extends over 19 amino acids. Germline V CDR1 and CDR2: SGHRS, YFSETQ. V shed 4 bases and J 1 base; nucleotides not matched to a gene: 14.

The V and J genes are TRBV12-5 and TRBJ1-2; possibly TRBD1 for D (6 bases). V was pared by 3 bases and J by 3 bases, with 14 bases between. This CDR3 has 15 residues. Germline loops: CDR1 LGHNT, CDR2 FRNRAP. The CDR3 protein is CASGFRRGEDYGYTF. In nucleotides, the CDR3 is TGTGCTAGTGGTTTCCGCAGGGGCGAGGACTATGGCTACACCTTC. The full variable domain, its missing parts supplied by reference TRBV12-5 and TRBJ1-2, is DARVTQTPRHKVTEMGQEVTMRCQPILGHNTVFWYRQTMMQGLELLAYFRNRAPLDDSGMPKDRFSAEMPDATLATLKIQPSEPRDSAVYFCASGFRRGEDYGYTFGSGTRLTVV.

V and J are TRBV10-3 and TRBJ1-3; no clear D gene. Germline assignment: CDR1 ENHRY and CDR2 SYGVKD. This CDR3 region has 11 residues. Trimming left V 11 bases short and J 4 bases short, with 9 bases between. The CDR3, as DNA: TGTGCCGCCACGGGAGGAAACACCATATATTTT. Translated: CAATGGNTIYF.

The V and J genes are TRBV5-1 and TRBJ2-5; TRBD2 agrees at 12 bases. CDR3 length: 17 amino acids. Losses at the gene ends were 4 bases for V and 5 bases for J; bases not matched to a gene: 12. In germline, CDR1 is SGHRS, CDR2 YFSETQ. CDR3: CASSPADWTSGEETQYF. In nucleotides, the CDR3 is TGCGCCAGCAGCCCGGCTGACTGGACTAGCGGGGAGGAGACCCAGTACTTC.

The chain joins TRBV15 to TRBJ2-7; TRBD2 is a possible D gene (6 bases). The germline gives CDR1 LNHNV, CDR2 YYDKDF (reference sequence). Trimming pared 1 base from V and 2 bases from J, leaving 15 bases between. CDR3 size: 16 residues. The DNA of the CDR3 is TGTGCCACCAGCAGAGTATCCGGGACTTTGGCCTACGAGCAGTACTTC. This sequence encodes CATSRVSGTLAYEQYF.

This rearrangement joins TRBV2 to TRBJ1-1, with D maybe TRBD1 (5 bases). The germline V gene has CDR1 SNHLY and CDR2 FYNNEI. The CDR3 contains 14 residues. V was shortened by 4 bases and J by 1 base, with 10 bases between the two germline ends. The DNA of the CDR3 is TGTGCCAGCAGTGGGGGGGGGAGGAACACTGAAGCTTTCTTT. As protein: CASSGGGRNTEAFF.

The V gene is TRBV7-6, the J gene TRBJ1-2; 7 bases match TRBD1. V lost 1 base and J lost 4; bases outside the gene matches: 9. Germline CDR1 SGHVS, CDR2 FNYEAQ. The CDR3 sequence is 16 residues long. The CDR3 DNA sequence: TGTGCCAGCAGCTTAGTAGTTGGACAGGATCCCTATGGCTACACCTTC. The encoded protein is CASSLVVGQDPYGYTF.

The chain couples TRBV7-9 to TRBJ1-1, with D possibly matching TRBD1 (6 bases). CDR1 SEHNR and CDR2 FQNEAQ come from the germline V gene (reference sequence). The CDR3 covers 14 residues. V lost 1 base to trimming and J lost 5 bases, with 11 bases between them. The CDR3 DNA follows: TGTGCCAGCAGCTTAGGCCCAGGGGTAACTGAAGCTTTCTTT. Its translation: CASSLGPGVTEAFF. The entire variable domain, with the rest obtained from reference TRBV7-9 and TRBJ1-1, is as follows: DTGVSQNPRHKITKRGQNVTFRCDPISEHNRLYWYRQTLGQGPEFLTYFQNEAQLEKSRLLSDRFSAERPKGSFSTLEIQRTEQGDSAMYLCASSLGPGVTEAFFGQGTRLTVV.

This chain links TRBV18 with TRBJ2-7; tentative D call: TRBD2 (5 bases). The CDR3 runs to 15 residues. CDR1 KGHSH and CDR2 LQKENI come from the germline V gene. The V gene lost 6 bases and the J gene lost 3 bases, with 18 bases spanning the gap. The chain's CDR3 is CASSPEADGDYEQYF. The CDR3, as DNA: TGTGCCAGCTCCCCGGAGGCGGACGGTGACTACGAGCAGTACTTC.

V is TRBV5-1 and J is TRBJ1-2, with D maybe TRBD1 (6 bases). Germline values: CDR1 SGHRS, CDR2 YFSETQ. The CDR3 covers 15 residues. The V gene lost 4 bases and the J gene lost 3 bases, with 16 bases spanning the gap. CDR3 coding DNA: TGCGCCAGCAGCCCGAGGGACACTGCTTACTATGGCTACACCTTC. It codes for CASSPRDTAYYGYTF. Full variable domain (outside the CDR3, taken from reference TRBV5-1 and TRBJ1-2): KAGVTQTPRYLIKTRGQQVTLSCSPISGHRSVSWYQQTPGQGLQFLFEYFSETQRNKGNFPGRFSGRQFSNSRSEMNVSTLELGDSALYLCASSPRDTAYYGYTFGSGTRLTVV.

The chain uses TRBV27 and TRBJ1-1; no firm D call. This CDR3 is built from 16 residues. Germline CDR1 is MNHEY and CDR2 is SMNVEV (reference sequence). The germline V and J ends were trimmed by 6 bases and 1 base, with 18 bases remaining between them. The CDR3 DNA reads as TGTGCCAGCAGCCTTACCCGGTGGAGGGAGAACACTGAAGCTTTCTTT. This codes for CASSLTRWRENTEAFF.

This chain links TRBV25-1 with TRBJ2-3; no reliable D call. The CDR3 contains 16 residues. Trimming removed 3 bases from V and 1 base from J, with 14 bases in between. Germline V gene sequence: CDR1 MGHDK, CDR2 SYGVNS. CDR3 nucleotides: TGTGCCAGCAGTGACCGGGTCGATCGGGGCACAGATACGCAGTATTTT. It codes for CASSDRVDRGTDTQYF. The full variable domain, its missing parts supplied by reference TRBV25-1 and TRBJ2-3, is EADIYQTPRYLVIGTGKKITLECSQTMGHDKMYWYQQDPGMELHLIHYSYGVNSTEKGDLSSESTVSRIRTEHFPLTLESARPSHTSQYLCASSDRVDRGTDTQYFGPGTRLTVL.

Concerning this clone: At one of its ends the junction is not consistent with the germline gene, which may arise from a read error. The chain links TRBV11-2 to TRBJ2-4; the D is unclear. This CDR3 contains 13 residues. Germline CDR1 reads SGHAT; CDR2 reads FQNNGV. The CDR3 loop is CASSPSEREAIDF. Written as DNA, the CDR3 is TGTGCCAGCAGCCCCTCAGAAAGAGAGGCGATTGACTTC.

The V and J genes are TRBV4-3 and TRBJ1-2, with 7 bases matching TRBD1. Germline CDR1 is LGHNA and CDR2 is YSLEER. CDR3 length: 14 amino acids. The junction had 11 bases not matched to a gene; V was cut back by 0 bases and J by 13 bases. This CDR3 reads CASSQDLGTDGRTF. The CDR3 coding sequence is TGCGCCAGCAGCCAAGATCTAGGGACAGATGGGCGCACCTTC.

The V and J genes are TRBV10-3 and TRBJ2-4, with no clear D. Trimming took off 1 base at V and 0 bases at J, with 10 bases between the two ends. CDR3 length: 16 amino acids. The germline gives CDR1 ENHRY, CDR2 SYGVKD. CDR3 residues: CAISEFPSLAKNIQYF. The CDR3 bases are TGTGCCATCAGTGAGTTCCCGTCCTTAGCCAAAAACATTCAGTACTTC.

The chain uses TRBV4-1 and TRBJ1-1, with D possibly being TRBD1 (6 bases). The V end was cut by 8 bases, the J end by 1 base, with 14 bases between. CDR1 and CDR2 (germline): MGHRA, YSYEKL. The CDR3 extends over 14 amino acids. The CDR3 DNA reads TGCGCCAGCGGGGGTGGACAGAAGAACACTGAAGCTTTCTTT. This sequence encodes CASGGGQKNTEAFF.

The V gene is TRBV5-6, the J gene TRBJ2-2; the match to TRBD1 covers 11 bases. The CDR3 loop spans 16 amino acids. Trimming took 4 bases from V and 4 from J; bases not matched to a gene: 6. Germline CDR1 reads SGHDT; CDR2 reads YYEEEE. DNA for the CDR3: TGTGCCAGCAGCCTATGGACAGGGGGCTTCACCGGGGAGCTGTTTTTT. Translating it yields CASSLWTGGFTGELFF.

The chain couples TRBV5-6 to TRBJ1-4; no reliable D call. The CDR3 spans 17 residues. Germline V gene sequence: CDR1 SGHDT, CDR2 YYEEEE. V lost 3 bases and J 0 bases, leaving 15 bases between the germline ends. CDR3 coding DNA: TGTGCCAGCAGCTACGGGTATCCCACGACAACTAATGAAAAACTGTTTTTT. Translated, it gives CASSYGYPTTTNEKLFF.

In its sample, this clone was seen a few times. V is TRBV9 and J is TRBJ1-1; 8 nucleotides agree with TRBD1. The CDR3 is 16 amino acids. Germline V lookup: CDR1 SGDLS, CDR2 YYNGEE. With 0 bases clipped from V and 1 base from J, the junction kept 5 bases outside the gene matches. The CDR3 loop reads CASSVVSGTGNTEAFF. As DNA, the CDR3 is TGTGCCAGCAGCGTAGTTTCCGGGACAGGGAACACTGAAGCTTTCTTT. The whole variable domain, filled in from reference TRBV9 and TRBJ1-1, reads DSGVTQTPKHLITATGQRVTLRCSPRSGDLSVYWYQQSLDQGLQFLIQYYNGEERAKGNILERFSAQQFPDLHSELNLSSLELGDSALYFCASSVVSGTGNTEAFFGQGTRLTVV.

The rearrangement links TRBV6-6 to TRBJ1-1; 8 bases align to TRBD1. This CDR3 contains 16 residues. V was clipped by 5 bases and J by 1 base; unmatched bases: 9. In germline, CDR1 is MNHNY, CDR2 SVGAGI (reference sequence). The CDR3 nucleotides read TGTGCCAGCAGTCGCGACAGGGGTCGTGGGAACACTGAAGCTTTCTTT. Translated: CASSRDRGRGNTEAFF.

This sequence joins TRBV5-6 and TRBJ2-7; 8 bases are shared with TRBD1. V shed 0 bases and J 7 bases; nucleotides not matched to a gene: 3. Germline V CDR1 and CDR2: SGHDT, YYEEEE. The CDR3 has 13 residues. The CDR3 region is CASSLENRGEQYF. In DNA form, the CDR3 reads TGTGCCAGCAGCTTGGAAAACAGGGGGGAGCAGTACTTC.

The chain is built from TRBV11-1 and TRBJ2-1; D perhaps matches TRBD2 (5 bases). The CDR3 is 13 residues long. Trimming took off 5 bases at V and 16 bases at J, with 21 bases between the two ends. The germline V gene has CDR1 SGHAT and CDR2 FQDESV (reference sequence). CDR3 in amino acids: CASSPSLVYVLFF. CDR3 DNA: TGTGCCAGCAGCCCGTCACTAGTTTATGTTTTATTCTTC.

The chain links TRBV5-1 to TRBJ1-1; unclear D gene. Per the germline V gene, CDR1 is SGHRS and CDR2 is YFSETQ. The length of the CDR3 is 13 residues. Trimming removed 3 bases from V and 11 bases from J, with 17 bases in between. CDR3 residues: CASSSSESPRAFF. CDR3 DNA sequence: TGCGCCAGCAGCTCGTCGGAGTCTCCGCGGGCTTTCTTT.